The entry below describes one TCR beta chain. Germline assignment: CDR1 MDHEN and CDR2 SYDVKM. The CDR3 totals 15 residues. V lost 2 bases to trimming and J lost 6 bases, with 17 bases between them. This sample's time point: newly diagnosed GD, antithyroid drugs for less than 3 months. The TCR library was prepared using RNA isolated from PBMCs. These data come from a study of regulatory T cells in long-lasting Graves disease. Relying on iRepertoire HTBI primers and Arm-PCR of CDR3 regions, the team built TCR beta libraries. Each CDR3 protein is one row after TCRdb ran MiXCR on the multiplex PCR reads. The table records approximately 470,000 distinct CDR3 sequences, 15% to 20% of them present only once. This sample also appeared in a second study, on T cells in Graves' hyperthyroidism and ophthalmopathy. That source reports: Patients having uncontrolled infection, another autoimmune disease, pregnancy or lactation were not included. HTBI primers drove first-round RT-PCR of the TCR CDR3. Blood also held most thyroid clonotypes expanded beyond 0.001.

This receptor was taken from a man aged 40-55 years with Graves disease. This specimen consisted of peripheral blood mononuclear cells (PBMCs), obtained at new diagnosis, from a patient treated with antithyroid drugs. The chain recombines TRBV28 with TRBJ2-7, with D perhaps being TRBD1 or TRBD2 (6 bases each). CDR3 in amino acids: CASSLPGARDCEQYF. The CDR3 DNA reads as TGTGCCAGCAGTTTACCGGGGGCGCGAGACTGCGAGCAGTACTTC.